This TCR beta chain was recovered during a study of long-term antiretroviral therapy in people with HIV. Study results and caveats: Possibly under older ART regimens, blood was drawn between about 2004 and 2018.

CDR1 is GTSNPN and CDR2 is SVGIG in the germline V gene (reference sequence). The CDR3 has 13 amino acids. Deletions cut 4 bases from V and 8 bases from J, with 17 bases between. Researchers ran immunoSEQ v3.0 at survey level. Generated by immunoSEQ multiplex PCR, the TCRdb table keeps only in-frame clones and is missing some. This sample has 20,000 to 30,000 clones; around 83% occur once, and the top ten carry approximately 4.8%. Details on this clone: Antigen unknown.

This chain joins TRBV30 and TRBJ1-2; no firm D call. The clonotype comes from a young man with HIV. The sample in question was unsorted PBMCs, obtained 3 years after starting antiretroviral therapy. Here the CDR3 DNA reads TGTGCCTGGAAAATGGGTCTGGTGGGGGGCTACACCTTC. Translation gives CAWKMGLVGGYTF.